This T cell receptor (beta chain) emerged from a study of identical twins. The CDR3 loop spans 16 amino acids. Germline CDR1 MGHRA, CDR2 YSYEKL. The trim removed 3 bases at V and 7 bases at J, leaving 9 bases unmatched. This clonotype was seen a handful of times. TCRdb called the 5' RACE reads again in MiXCR, with one record for every CDR3 protein. Of some 1,600,000 distinct CDR3 sequences in the sample, roughly a third were seen once. The receptor was derived from a newborn girl in good health. Sequencing input: cord blood. V is TRBV4-1 and J is TRBJ2-1, with 10 bases aligning to TRBD2. This CDR3 reads CASSQIAGGGWNEQFF. The CDR3 nucleotides read TGCGCCAGCAGCCAGATAGCGGGAGGCGGATGGAATGAGCAGTTCTTC.